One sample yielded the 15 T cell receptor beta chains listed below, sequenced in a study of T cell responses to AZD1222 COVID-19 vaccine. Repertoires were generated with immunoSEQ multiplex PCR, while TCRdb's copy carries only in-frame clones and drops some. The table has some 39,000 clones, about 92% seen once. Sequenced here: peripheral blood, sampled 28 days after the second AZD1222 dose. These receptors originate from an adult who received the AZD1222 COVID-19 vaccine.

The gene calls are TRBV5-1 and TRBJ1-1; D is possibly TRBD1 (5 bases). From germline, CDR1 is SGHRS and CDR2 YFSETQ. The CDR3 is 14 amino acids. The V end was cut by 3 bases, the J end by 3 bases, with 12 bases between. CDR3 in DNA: TGCGCCAGCAGCTCTGGGCTGGGGCACACTGAAGCTTTCTTT. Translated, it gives CASSSGLGHTEAFF.

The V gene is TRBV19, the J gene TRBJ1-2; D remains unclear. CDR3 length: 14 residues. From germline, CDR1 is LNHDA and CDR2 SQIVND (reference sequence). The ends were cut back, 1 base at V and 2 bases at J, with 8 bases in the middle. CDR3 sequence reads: CASSIGGGNYGYTF. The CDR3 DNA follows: TGTGCCAGTAGTATAGGAGGAGGGAACTATGGCTACACCTTC.

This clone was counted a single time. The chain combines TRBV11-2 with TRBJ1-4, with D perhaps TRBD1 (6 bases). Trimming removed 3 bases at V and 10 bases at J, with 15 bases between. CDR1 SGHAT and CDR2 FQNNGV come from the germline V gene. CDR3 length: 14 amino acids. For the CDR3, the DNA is TGTGCCAGCAGCTTTCAAAGGGGAGGGGGAAAACTGTTTTTT. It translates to CASSFQRGGGKLFF.

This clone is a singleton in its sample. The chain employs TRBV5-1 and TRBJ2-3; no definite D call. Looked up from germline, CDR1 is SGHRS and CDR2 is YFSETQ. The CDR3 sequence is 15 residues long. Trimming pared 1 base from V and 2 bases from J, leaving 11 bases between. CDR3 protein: CASSLTAPSTDTQYF. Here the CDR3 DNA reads TGCGCCAGCAGCTTGACAGCTCCCTCCACAGATACGCAGTATTTT.

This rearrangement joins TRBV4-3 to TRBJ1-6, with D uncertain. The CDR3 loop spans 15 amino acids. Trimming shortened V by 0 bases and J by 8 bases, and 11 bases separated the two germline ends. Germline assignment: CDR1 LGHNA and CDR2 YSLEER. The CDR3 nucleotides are TGCGCCAGCAGCCAAGAGGCATCCCACGATTCACCCCTCCACTTT. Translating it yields CASSQEASHDSPLHF.

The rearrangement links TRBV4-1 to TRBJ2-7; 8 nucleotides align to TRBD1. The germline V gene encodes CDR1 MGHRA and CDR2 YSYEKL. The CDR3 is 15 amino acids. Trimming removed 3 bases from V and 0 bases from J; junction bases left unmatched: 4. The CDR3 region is CASSHLTGDSYEQYF. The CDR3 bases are TGCGCCAGCAGCCACCTGACAGGGGACTCCTACGAGCAGTACTTC.

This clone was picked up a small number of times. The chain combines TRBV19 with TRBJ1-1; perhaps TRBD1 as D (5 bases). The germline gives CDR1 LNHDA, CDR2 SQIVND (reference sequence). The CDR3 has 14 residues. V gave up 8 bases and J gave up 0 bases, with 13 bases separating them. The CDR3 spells CASGRGRVNTEAFF. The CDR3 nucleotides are TGTGCCAGTGGCCGCGGCAGGGTGAACACTGAAGCTTTCTTT.

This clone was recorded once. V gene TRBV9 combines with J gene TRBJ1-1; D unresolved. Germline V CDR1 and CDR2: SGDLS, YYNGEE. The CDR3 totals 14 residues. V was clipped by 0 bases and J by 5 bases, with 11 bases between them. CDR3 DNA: TGTGCCAGCAGCGTAGTGGGAAGTGATACTGAAGCTTTCTTT. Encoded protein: CASSVVGSDTEAFF.

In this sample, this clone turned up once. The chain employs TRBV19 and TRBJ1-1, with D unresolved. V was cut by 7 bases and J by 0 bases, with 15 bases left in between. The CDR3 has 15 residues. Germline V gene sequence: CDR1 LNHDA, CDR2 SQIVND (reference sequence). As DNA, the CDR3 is TGTGCCAGTAAAGTACTGGCGGGCATGAACACTGAAGCTTTCTTT. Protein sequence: CASKVLAGMNTEAFF.

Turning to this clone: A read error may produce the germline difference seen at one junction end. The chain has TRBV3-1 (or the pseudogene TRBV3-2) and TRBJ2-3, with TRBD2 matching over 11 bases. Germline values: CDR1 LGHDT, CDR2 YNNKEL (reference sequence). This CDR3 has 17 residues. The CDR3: CASSEDKTSGVTDTQYF. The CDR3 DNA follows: TGTGCCAGCAGCGAAGATAAGACTAGCGGGGTCACAGATACGCAGTATTTT.

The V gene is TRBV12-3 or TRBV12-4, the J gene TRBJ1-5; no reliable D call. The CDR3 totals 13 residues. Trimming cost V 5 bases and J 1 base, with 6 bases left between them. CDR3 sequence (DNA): TGTGCCAGCAGTGGTAAGAGCAATCAGCCCCAGCATTTT. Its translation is CASSGKSNQPQHF.

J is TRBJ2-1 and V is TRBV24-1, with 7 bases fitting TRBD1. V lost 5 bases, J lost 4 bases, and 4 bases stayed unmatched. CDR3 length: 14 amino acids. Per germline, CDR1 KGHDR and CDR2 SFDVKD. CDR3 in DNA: TGTGCCACCAGTGGACAGGGTTCTTACAATGAGCAGTTCTTC. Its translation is CATSGQGSYNEQFF.

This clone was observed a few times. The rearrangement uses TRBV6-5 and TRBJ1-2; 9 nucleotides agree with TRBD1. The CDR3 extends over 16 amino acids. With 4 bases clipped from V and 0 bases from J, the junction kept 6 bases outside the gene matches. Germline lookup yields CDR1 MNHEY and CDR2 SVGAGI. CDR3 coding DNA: TGTGCCAGCAGTTTGGACAGGGGCCAGACTAACTATGGCTACACCTTC. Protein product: CASSLDRGQTNYGYTF.

CDR3 loop: CASSQGDGTFTDTQYF. The CDR3 nucleotides are TGTGCCAGCAGCCAAGGTGACGGGACCTTCACAGATACGCAGTATTTT. The chain couples TRBV4-2 to TRBJ2-3; either TRBD1 or TRBD2 may supply D (5 bases each). The CDR3 runs to 16 residues. Per the germline V gene, CDR1 is LGHNA and CDR2 is YNFKEQ. The V and J ends lost 1 base and 2 bases respectively, with 13 bases between them.

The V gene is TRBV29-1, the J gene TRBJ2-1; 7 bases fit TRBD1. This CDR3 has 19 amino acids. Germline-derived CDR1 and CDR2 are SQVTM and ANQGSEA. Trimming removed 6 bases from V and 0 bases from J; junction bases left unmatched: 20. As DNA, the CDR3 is TGCAGCGTCGCCGCGTATGCTACAGGGGTTCTTGGCTCCTACAATGAGCAGTTCTTC. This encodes CSVAAYATGVLGSYNEQFF.